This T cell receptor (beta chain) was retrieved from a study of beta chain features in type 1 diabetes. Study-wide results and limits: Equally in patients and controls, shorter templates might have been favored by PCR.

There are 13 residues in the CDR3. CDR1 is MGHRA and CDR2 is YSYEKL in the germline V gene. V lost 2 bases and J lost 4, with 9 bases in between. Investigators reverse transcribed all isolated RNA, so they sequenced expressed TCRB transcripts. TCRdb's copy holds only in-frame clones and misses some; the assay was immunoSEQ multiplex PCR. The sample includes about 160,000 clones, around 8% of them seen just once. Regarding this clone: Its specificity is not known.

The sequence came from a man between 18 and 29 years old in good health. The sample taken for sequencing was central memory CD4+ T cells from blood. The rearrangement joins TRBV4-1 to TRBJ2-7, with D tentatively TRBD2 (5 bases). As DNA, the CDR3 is TGCGCCAGCAGCCAAAGCGGACCTTACGAGCAGTACTTC. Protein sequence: CASSQSGPYEQYF.